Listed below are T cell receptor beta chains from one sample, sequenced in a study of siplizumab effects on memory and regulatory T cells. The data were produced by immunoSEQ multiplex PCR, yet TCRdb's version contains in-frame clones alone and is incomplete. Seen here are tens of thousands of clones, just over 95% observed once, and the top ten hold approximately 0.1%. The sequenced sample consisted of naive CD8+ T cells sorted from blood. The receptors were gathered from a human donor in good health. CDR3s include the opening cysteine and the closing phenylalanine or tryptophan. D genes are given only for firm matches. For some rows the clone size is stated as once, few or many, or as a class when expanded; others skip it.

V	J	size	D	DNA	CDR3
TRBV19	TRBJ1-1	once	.	TGTGCCAGTAGTATGTTGTCCAACACTGAAGCTTTCTTT	CASSMLSNTEAFF
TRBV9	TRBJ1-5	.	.	TGTGCCAGCAGCGTAGCAGGAGGGATCCATCAGCCCCAGCATTTT	CASSVAGGIHQPQHF
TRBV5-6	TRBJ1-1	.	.	TGTGCCAGCAGCTTCGGGCCCGAGAACACTGAAGCTTTCTTT	CASSFGPENTEAFF
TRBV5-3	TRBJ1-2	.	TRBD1	TGTGCCAGAAGCGAAAAGGGGGCGCGGTTTGGCTACACCTTC	CARSEKGARFGYTF
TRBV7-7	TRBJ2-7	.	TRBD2	TGTGCCAGCAGCCGGGGGGGATCCAACGAGCAGTACTTC	CASSRGGSNEQYF
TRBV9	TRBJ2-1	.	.	TGTGCCAGCAGCGTATTGGGGCAGGGGTCCTACAATGAGCAGTTCTTC	CASSVLGQGSYNEQFF
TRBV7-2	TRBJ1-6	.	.	TGTGCCAGCAGCCCGATTACAGGGCCAAGATCACCCCTCCACTTT	CASSPITGPRSPLHF
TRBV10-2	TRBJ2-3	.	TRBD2	TGCGCCAGCTCCCGGACTAGCGGGGGGGCCGGGGATACGCAGTATTTT	CASSRTSGGAGDTQYF
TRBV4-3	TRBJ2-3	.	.	TGCGCCAGCAGCCCCCTCGGAGGGGCCGCTAGCACAGATACGCAGTATTTT	CASSPLGGAASTDTQYF
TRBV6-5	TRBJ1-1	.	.	TGTGCCAGCAGTTACTCGACTGGACAGGAAGCTTTCTTT	CASSYSTGQEAFF
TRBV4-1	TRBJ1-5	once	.	TGCGCCAGCAGCCAAGATGCAGGGGCCAATCAGCCCCAGCATTTT	CASSQDAGANQPQHF
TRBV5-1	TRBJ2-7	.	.	TGCGCCAGCAGCTTTCTGGAGTCGTACGAGCAGTACTTC	CASSFLESYEQYF
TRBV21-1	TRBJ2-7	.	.	TGTGCCAGCAGCAAAGAGGTCGGGGGCAGAGGCTACGAGCAGTACTTC	CASSKEVGGRGYEQYF
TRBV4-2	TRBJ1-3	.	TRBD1	TGTGCCAGCAGCCTACCGGGACAGGGGTTTGGAAACACCATATATTTT	CASSLPGQGFGNTIYF
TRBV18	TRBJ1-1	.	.	TGTGCCAGCTCACCCATCTCCCCGGACGTCCAGAACACTGAAGCTTTCTTT	CASSPISPDVQNTEAFF
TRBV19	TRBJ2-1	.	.	TGTGCCAGTAGTACCCCGGGCCTAAACAATGAGCAGTTCTTC	CASSTPGLNNEQFF
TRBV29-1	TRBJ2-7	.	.	TGCAGCGTTGAGGCGGGGAGCTACGAGCAGTACTTC	CSVEAGSYEQYF
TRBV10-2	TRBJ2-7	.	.	TGCGCCAGCAGTGCACAGGGTCACGAGCAGTACTTC	CASSAQGHEQYF
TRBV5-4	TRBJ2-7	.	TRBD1	TGTGCCAGCAGCTTGGTGGGACAGGGGTTGAACGAGCAGTACTTC	CASSLVGQGLNEQYF
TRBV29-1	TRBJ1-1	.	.	TGCAGCGTTACCGACTTGAACACTGAAGCTTTCTTT	CSVTDLNTEAFF
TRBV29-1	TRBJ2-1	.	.	TGCAGCGCCCCCCTCTCCTACAATGAGCAGTTCTTC	CSAPLSYNEQFF
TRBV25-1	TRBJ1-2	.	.	TGTGCCAGCAGTGAATACGGAGAGGCCTATGGCTACACCTTC	CASSEYGEAYGYTF
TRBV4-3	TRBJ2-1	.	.	TGCGCCAGCAGCCAAGATACGCCGGGCCTCTCCTACAATGAGCAGTTCTTC	CASSQDTPGLSYNEQFF
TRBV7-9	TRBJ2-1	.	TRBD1	TGTGCCAGCAGCTTATCGACAGGGGGTTCCGACAATGAGCAGTTCTTC	CASSLSTGGSDNEQFF
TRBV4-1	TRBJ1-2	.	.	TGCGCCAGCAGCCAGCCCCTGGGGGGGGATGGCTACACCTTC	CASSQPLGGDGYTF
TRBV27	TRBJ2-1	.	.	TGTGCCAGCAGTTACTGGGGGGCCAACAATGAGCAGTTCTTC	CASSYWGANNEQFF
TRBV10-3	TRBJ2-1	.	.	TGTGCCATCAGACCCCCCGGGCTCGACAATGAGCAGTTCTTC	CAIRPPGLDNEQFF
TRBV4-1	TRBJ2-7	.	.	TGCGCCAGCAGCCAAGCTAACAGGGACTACGAGCAGTACTTC	CASSQANRDYEQYF
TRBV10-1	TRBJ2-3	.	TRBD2	TGCGCCAGCAGTGGTAACGGGGGAGGGACAGATACGCAGTATTTT	CASSGNGGGTDTQYF
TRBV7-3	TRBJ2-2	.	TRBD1	TGTGCCAGCAGCTCGGACAGGTTGAACACCGGGGAGCTGTTTTTT	CASSSDRLNTGELFF
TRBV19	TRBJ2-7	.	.	TGTGCCAGTAGTCCTGGGACTGCTACCTACGAGCAGTACTTC	CASSPGTATYEQYF
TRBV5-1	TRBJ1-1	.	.	TGCGCCAGCAGCGGAGCCGGGACCGAGACCCTGAACACTGAAGCTTTCTTT	CASSGAGTETLNTEAFF
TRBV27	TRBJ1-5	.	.	TGTGCCAGCAGAAGTGTAGGGGAGAGCAATCAGCCCCAGCATTTT	CASRSVGESNQPQHF
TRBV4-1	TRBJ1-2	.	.	TGCGCCAGCAGCCTCTCTACAAACCAAGTTCCCTATGGCTACACCTTC	CASSLSTNQVPYGYTF
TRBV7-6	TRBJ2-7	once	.	TGTGCCAGCAGCCCCACGGGGGCGGGGGAGCAGTACTTC	CASSPTGAGEQYF
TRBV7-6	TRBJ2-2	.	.	TGTGCCAGCAGCAGCGATAAAGGGCGGAACACCGGGGAGCTGTTTTTT	CASSSDKGRNTGELFF
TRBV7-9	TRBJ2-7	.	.	TGTGCCAGCAGCAGAGGCGTAACCTCCTACGAGCAGTACTTC	CASSRGVTSYEQYF
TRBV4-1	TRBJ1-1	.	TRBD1	TGCGCCAGCAGCCAATTTGGGACAGAGAACACTGAAGCTTTCTTT	CASSQFGTENTEAFF
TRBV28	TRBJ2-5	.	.	TGTGCCGCGGTTCCGCTGGACAGCAGGGAGACCCAGTACTTC	CAAVPLDSRETQYF
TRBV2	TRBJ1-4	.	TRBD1	TGTGCCAGCAGTGAGGGACAGGTGTCTAATGAAAAACTGTTTTTT	CASSEGQVSNEKLFF
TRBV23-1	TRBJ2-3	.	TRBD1	TGCGCCAGCAGTCAACAGACAGGGTTCTCAGATACGCAGTATTTT	CASSQQTGFSDTQYF
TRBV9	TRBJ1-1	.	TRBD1	TGTGCCAGCAGCGCCGGGGGGGACAGTGAAGCTTTCTTT	CASSAGGDSEAFF
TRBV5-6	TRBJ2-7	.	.	TGTGCCAGCAGCTTGTACGGGAGCTCCTACGAGCAGTACTTC	CASSLYGSSYEQYF
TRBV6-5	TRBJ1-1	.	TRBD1	TGTGCCAGCAATACCGGGACAGGGAACACTGAAGCTTTCTTT	CASNTGTGNTEAFF
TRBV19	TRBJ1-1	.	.	TGTGCCAGCCGTTGGGGGGGCATGAACACTGAAGCTTTCTTT	CASRWGGMNTEAFF
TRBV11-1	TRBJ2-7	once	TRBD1	TGTGCCAGCAGCTCGGACAGGGTGTACGAGCAGTACTTC	CASSSDRVYEQYF
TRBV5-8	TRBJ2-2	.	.	TGTGCCAGCAGCTTTCCCCCCCCCGGGGAGCTGTTTTTT	CASSFPPPGELFF
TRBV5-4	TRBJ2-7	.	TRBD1	TGTGCCAGCAGCTTGGGGACAGGGTACTCCTACGAGCAGTACTTC	CASSLGTGYSYEQYF
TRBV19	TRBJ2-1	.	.	TGTGCCAGTAGTATAAGCAGGGGCAATGAGCAGTTCTTC	CASSISRGNEQFF
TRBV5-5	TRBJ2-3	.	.	TGTGCCAGCAGCTTGGTCGGGGAGGGCACAGATACGCAGTATTTT	CASSLVGEGTDTQYF
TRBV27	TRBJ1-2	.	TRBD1	TGTGCCAGCAGTATCCTTCCCGGGACAGGAAACTATGGCTACACCTTC	CASSILPGTGNYGYTF
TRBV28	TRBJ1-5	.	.	TGTGCCAGCAGCCAAATCGAAGGGGGGCCCAATCAGCCCCAGCATTTT	CASSQIEGGPNQPQHF
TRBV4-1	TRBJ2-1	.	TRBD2	TGCGCCAGCAGCCAAGACACCGCGGGGGGGAAATACAATGAGCAGTTCTTC	CASSQDTAGGKYNEQFF